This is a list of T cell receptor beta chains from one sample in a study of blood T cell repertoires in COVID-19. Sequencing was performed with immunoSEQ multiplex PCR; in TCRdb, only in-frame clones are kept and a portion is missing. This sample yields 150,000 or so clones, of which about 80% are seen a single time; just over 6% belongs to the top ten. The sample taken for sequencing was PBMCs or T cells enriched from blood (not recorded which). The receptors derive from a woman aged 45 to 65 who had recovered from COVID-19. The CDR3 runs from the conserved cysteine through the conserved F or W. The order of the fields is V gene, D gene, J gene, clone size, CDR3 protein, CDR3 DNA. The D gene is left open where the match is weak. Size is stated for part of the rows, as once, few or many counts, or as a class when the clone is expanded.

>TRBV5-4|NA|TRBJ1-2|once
CASSLERGAFGYTF
TGTGCCAGCAGCTTGGAGCGGGGGGCATTTGGCTACACCTTC
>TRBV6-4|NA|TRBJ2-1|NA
CASSDGGANEQFF
TGTGCCAGCAGTGACGGGGGGGCCAATGAGCAGTTCTTC
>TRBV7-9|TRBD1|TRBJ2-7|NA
CASSTSQGTEQYF
TGTGCCAGCAGCACCTCACAGGGGACCGAGCAGTACTTC
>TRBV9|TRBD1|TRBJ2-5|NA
CASSFRPQGVLETQYF
TGTGCCAGCAGCTTCCGACCCCAGGGGGTCCTAGAGACCCAGTACTTC
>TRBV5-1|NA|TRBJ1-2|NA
CASSPKRPEGTYGYTF
TGCGCCAGCAGCCCGAAGCGGCCAGAGGGCACCTATGGCTACACCTTC
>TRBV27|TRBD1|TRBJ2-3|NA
CASSWGTGVPTDTQYF
TGTGCCAGCAGTTGGGGGACAGGGGTGCCCACAGATACGCAGTATTTT
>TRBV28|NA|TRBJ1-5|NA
CASSTTALESRPQHF
TGTGCCAGCAGTACGACAGCCCTGGAATCAAGGCCCCAGCATTTT
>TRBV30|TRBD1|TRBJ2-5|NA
CAWSVRGRGLETQYF
TGTGCCTGGAGTGTACGCGGCAGGGGGCTGGAGACCCAGTACTTC
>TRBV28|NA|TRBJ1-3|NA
CASSSQATGNTIYF
TGTGCCAGCAGTTCCCAGGCCACTGGAAACACCATATATTTT
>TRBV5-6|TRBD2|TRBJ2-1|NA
CASSSGTGGRSYNEQFF
TGTGCCAGCAGCTCTGGCACGGGGGGGCGCTCCTACAATGAGCAGTTCTTC
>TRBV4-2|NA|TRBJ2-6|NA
CASSQAGISGANVLTF
TGTGCCAGCAGCCAGGCAGGGATTTCTGGGGCCAACGTCCTGACTTTC
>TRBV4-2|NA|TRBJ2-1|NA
CASSQDATLVGNEQFF
TGTGCCAGCAGCCAAGACGCGACCCTAGTGGGCAATGAGCAGTTCTTC
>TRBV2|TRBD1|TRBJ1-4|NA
CASSQGQGSEKLFF
TGTGCCAGCAGTCAGGGACAGGGATCCGAAAAACTGTTTTTT
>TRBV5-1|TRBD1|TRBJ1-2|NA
CASTEGTGNVYGYTF
TGCGCCAGCACCGAAGGGACAGGAAATGTCTATGGCTACACCTTC
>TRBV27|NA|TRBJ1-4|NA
CASSLSRLNEKLFF
TGTGCCAGCAGTTTATCCCGTCTTAATGAAAAACTGTTTTTT
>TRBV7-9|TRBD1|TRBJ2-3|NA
CASSRSRQGRHRDTQYF
TGTGCCAGCAGCAGGTCCCGACAGGGGCGTCATCGGGATACGCAGTATTTT
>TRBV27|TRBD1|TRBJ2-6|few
CASSPGTGGAGANVLTF
TGTGCCAGCAGTCCGGGGACAGGGGGCGCTGGGGCCAACGTCCTGACTTTC
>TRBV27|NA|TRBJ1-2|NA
CASSFSPPTAYGYTF
TGTGCCAGCAGTTTCTCTCCCCCGACAGCCTATGGCTACACCTTC
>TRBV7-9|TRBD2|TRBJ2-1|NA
CASSLGTSGGGQFF
TGTGCCAGCAGCTTAGGGACTAGCGGGGGTGGGCAGTTCTTC
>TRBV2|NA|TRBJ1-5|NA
CASSGNMVHQPQHF
TGTGCCAGCAGTGGCAACATGGTCCATCAGCCCCAGCATTTT
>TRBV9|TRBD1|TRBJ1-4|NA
CASSPTGARGESEKLFF
TGTGCCAGCAGCCCGACAGGGGCCCGGGGCGAGAGTGAAAAACTGTTTTTT
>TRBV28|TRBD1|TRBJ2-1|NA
CASTSGTGAYNEQFF
TGTGCCAGCACCTCCGGGACAGGGGCCTACAATGAGCAGTTCTTC
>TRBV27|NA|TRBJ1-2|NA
CASSSSGSTGGYTF
TGTGCCAGCAGTTCCTCGGGGTCGACGGGTGGCTACACCTTC
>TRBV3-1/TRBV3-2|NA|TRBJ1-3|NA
CASSPGFGNTIYF
TGTGCCAGCAGCCCAGGTTTTGGAAACACCATATATTTT